Listed below are T cell receptor beta chains from one sample, sequenced in a study of human T cells and chemical hapten exposure. TCRdb re-derived calls from the 5' RACE reads in MiXCR, one entry per CDR3 protein. The table records 150,000 or so distinct CDR3 sequences, 4.1% of them present only once. The receptor set was obtained from a female donor in good health. Both conserved end residues are part of each CDR3. D genes are given only for firm matches. Size is omitted from some rows. Given values are once, few, many or a class for expanded clones.

J | V | length | D | size | DNA | CDR3
TRBJ1-6 | TRBV7-2 | 16 | NA | NA | TGTGCCAGCAGCTTGAGATTGGTGTCCTATAATTCACCCCTCCACTTT | CASSLRLVSYNSPLHF
TRBJ2-3 | TRBV5-1 | 15 | TRBD1 | NA | TGCGCCAGCAGCGGGGGACAGGGTCGGACAGATACGCAGTATTTT | CASSGGQGRTDTQYF
TRBJ2-7 | TRBV29-1 | 14 | NA | many | TGCAGCGTTGAAGGGGCCATCTCGGGCTACGAGCAGTACTTC | CSVEGAISGYEQYF
TRBJ1-4 | TRBV27 | 15 | NA | many | TGTGCCAGCAGTTTCAGGACCCCAACTAATGAAAAACTGTTTTTT | CASSFRTPTNEKLFF
TRBJ1-1 | TRBV28 | 14 | NA | many | TGTGCCGGGCGCCGATTGGGGGTTCGGACTGAAGCTTTCTTT | CAGRRLGVRTEAFF
TRBJ1-4 | TRBV6-6 | 15 | NA | many | TGTGCCAGCAGTTATCGAGGGGCGGGTAATGAAAAACTGTTTTTT | CASSYRGAGNEKLFF
TRBJ2-5 | TRBV20-1 | 16 | TRBD1 | NA | TGCAGTGCTAGCTACCCGGGACAGGTTTACCAAGAGACCCAGTACTTC | CSASYPGQVYQETQYF
TRBJ2-3 | TRBV12-3/TRBV12-4 | 17 | TRBD2 | many | TGTGCCAGCAGTTTTGCGGGGGGGCCAGGCTGGGGTCGTGCGCAGTATTTT | CASSFAGGPGWGRAQYF
TRBJ1-5 | TRBV6-1 | 17 | NA | many | TGTGCCACCGTAGAGGGCACAGGGAGGTGGTATAATCAGCCCCAGCATTTT | CATVEGTGRWYNQPQHF
TRBJ2-4 | TRBV12-3/TRBV12-4 | 17 | NA | few | TGTGCCAGCAGTTTCGGCCGCGGGGGCCTGGGCAAAAACATTCAGTACTTC | CASSFGRGGLGKNIQYF
TRBJ2-7 | TRBV12-3/TRBV12-4 | 13 | TRBD1 | NA | TGTGCCAGTACATACAGGGGACCCTACGAGCAGTACTTC | CASTYRGPYEQYF
TRBJ1-2 | TRBV2 | 12 | NA | NA | TGTGCCAGCAACACAGGACAAGATGGCTACACCTTC | CASNTGQDGYTF
TRBJ1-2 | TRBV5-6 | 18 | TRBD1 | many | TGTGCCAGCAGCTCTGGGGGCGGGACAGGTGAACTTAACTATGGCTACACCTTC | CASSSGGGTGELNYGYTF
TRBJ2-3 | TRBV20-1 | 14 | NA | many | TGCAGTGCTAGGAAGCTTTCTAGCACAGATACGCAGTATTTT | CSARKLSSTDTQYF
TRBJ2-5 | TRBV7-9 | 12 | NA | NA | TGTGCCAGCAGCCACCGACAAGAGACCCAGTACTTC | CASSHRQETQYF
TRBJ2-1 | TRBV20-1 | 13 | NA | many | TGCAGTGCTAGGTATCCACTAGTTTTGGAGCAGTTCTTC | CSARYPLVLEQFF
TRBJ2-2 | TRBV5-1 | 16 | TRBD2 | many | TGCGCCAGCCTAGCGGGGTACTTCGCGAACACCGGGGAGCTGTTTTTT | CASLAGYFANTGELFF
TRBJ2-4 | TRBV9 | 15 | TRBD1 | many | TGTGCCAGCAGCGTAGGGGGACAGGGATTCGACATTCAGTACTTC | CASSVGGQGFDIQYF
TRBJ2-2 | TRBV24-1 | 16 | NA | many | TGTGCCACCAGTGATCCCGGTGGAGGCTCTACCGGGGAGCTGTTTTTT | CATSDPGGGSTGELFF
TRBJ1-5 | TRBV2 | 13 | NA | many | TGTGCCAGCAGTCGGACAGTTGATCAGCCCCAGCATTTT | CASSRTVDQPQHF
TRBJ1-1 | TRBV7-3 | 13 | NA | many | TGTGCCAGCAGCGCATCCCCTAACACTGAAGCTTTCTTT | CASSASPNTEAFF
TRBJ2-3 | TRBV10-3 | 14 | NA | many | TGTGCCATCTCCCGCGGGGTCAGCACAGATACGCAGTATTTT | CAISRGVSTDTQYF
TRBJ2-3 | TRBV5-1 | 15 | TRBD2 | many | TGCGCCAGCAGCGAGTGGACTAGTACGTCAGATACGCAGTATTTT | CASSEWTSTSDTQYF
TRBJ2-1 | TRBV11-1 | 15 | TRBD1 | many | TGTGCCAGCAGCTTGGACAGGGGGCGGTACAATGAGCAGTTCTTC | CASSLDRGRYNEQFF
TRBJ2-7 | TRBV28 | 11 | NA | many | TGTGCCAGCAGTCTCGGGACTCAGCAGTACTTC | CASSLGTQQYF
TRBJ2-1 | TRBV20-1 | 14 | TRBD2 | many | TGCAGTGCTAGAAGGCGGGGGGGAGCTGATAAGCAGTTCTTC | CSARRRGGADKQFF
TRBJ2-1 | TRBV5-1 | 12 | NA | many | TGCGCCAGCAGCTTGAATAAGAATGAGCAGTTCTTC | CASSLNKNEQFF
TRBJ1-2 | TRBV20-1 | 14 | NA | many | TGCAGTGCTAGAGTCGGGGAGGGACCTTTTGGCTACACCTTC | CSARVGEGPFGYTF
TRBJ2-7 | TRBV3-1 | 15 | NA | few | TGTGCCAGCAGCCAAGCCGGGACCGAGGGATACGAGCAGTACTTC | CASSQAGTEGYEQYF
TRBJ2-5 | TRBV3-1 | 15 | NA | many | TGTGCCAGCAGCCAAGCGGGGATAATGTTCGAGACCCAGTACTTC | CASSQAGIMFETQYF
TRBJ1-1 | TRBV3-1 | 15 | NA | many | TGTGCCAGCAGCCAACGCCAGGGAATGGGCACTGAAGCTTTCTTT | CASSQRQGMGTEAFF
TRBJ1-1 | TRBV6-5 | 14 | NA | NA | TGTGCCAGCAGTTACTCTACAGGGTTCCCTGAAGCTTTCTTT | CASSYSTGFPEAFF
TRBJ2-7 | TRBV29-1 | 14 | TRBD1 | many | TGCAGCGTCCGGGACAGGGGAATTTTGTACGAGCAGTACTTC | CSVRDRGILYEQYF
TRBJ2-5 | TRBV7-3 | 15 | NA | NA | TGTGCCAGCAGCTTAACGCCACCTGGTGTGGAGACCCAGTACTTC | CASSLTPPGVETQYF
TRBJ2-2 | TRBV7-9 | 14 | TRBD1 | many | TGTGCCAGCAGCCTTGGACAGGACGCCGGGGAGCTGTTTTTT | CASSLGQDAGELFF
TRBJ1-6 | TRBV6-5 | 14 | NA | many | TGTGCCAGCCGGGTTCAGGGGTTCAATTCACCCCTCCACTTT | CASRVQGFNSPLHF
TRBJ2-3 | TRBV24-1 | 14 | NA | many | TGTGCCACCAGTGATTTGCGTGCGTCAGATACGCAGTATTTT | CATSDLRASDTQYF
TRBJ1-4 | TRBV20-1 | 13 | NA | few | TGCAGTGCTCGGACAGCAAGAAATGAAAAACTGTTTTTT | CSARTARNEKLFF
TRBJ2-6 | TRBV7-3 | 18 | NA | many | TGTGCCAGCAGCTTAACTCCCGCAGGGGTGTACGGGGCCAACGTCCTGACTTTC | CASSLTPAGVYGANVLTF
TRBJ1-6 | TRBV7-2 | 14 | NA | NA | TGTGCCAGCAGCTACGGGACCTCAGTTTTTATTATCCACTTT | CASSYGTSVFIIHF
TRBJ2-2 | TRBV5-6 | 16 | NA | many | TGTGCCAGCAGCTTGCCGAGGACAGCGAACACCGGGGAGCTGTTTTTT | CASSLPRTANTGELFF
TRBJ2-5 | TRBV18 | 13 | NA | many | TGTGCCAGCTCACCTGGTTGGGAGGAGACCCAGTACTTC | CASSPGWEETQYF
TRBJ1-4 | TRBV27 | 13 | NA | NA | TGTGCCAGCAGTTTTTGCGGTAATGAAAAACTGTTTTTT | CASSFCGNEKLFF
TRBJ1-2 | TRBV7-2 | 14 | NA | NA | TGTGCCAGCAGCTTAGCGCTACAGGGCCATGGCTACACCTTC | CASSLALQGHGYTF
TRBJ1-6 | TRBV2 | 16 | NA | NA | TGTGCCAGCAGTGACTTCGACAGCCTCTATAATTCACCCCTCCACTTT | CASSDFDSLYNSPLHF
TRBJ2-2 | TRBV29-1 | 16 | TRBD2 | many | TGCAGCGTTGAAGAGAAGCGGGGGGGCCCCACCGGGGAGCTGTTTTTT | CSVEEKRGGPTGELFF
TRBJ2-7 | TRBV12-3/TRBV12-4 | 13 | TRBD1 | many | TGTGCCAGCAGTACGGGACAGGGGTACGAGCAGTACTTC | CASSTGQGYEQYF
TRBJ1-4 | TRBV4-3 | 15 | NA | NA | TGCGCCAGCAGCTTGCGACGGGGCCCGGGAGAAAAACTGTTTTTT | CASSLRRGPGEKLFF
TRBJ1-3 | TRBV7-2 | 16 | NA | many | TGTGCCAGCAGCCCTGAGGCGGGAAGAGGCGGAAACACCATATATTTT | CASSPEAGRGGNTIYF
TRBJ2-3 | TRBV25-1 | 16 | TRBD2 | many | TGTGCCAGCAGTGCCAGAGCGGGACCTGCCTTAGATACGCAGTATTTT | CASSARAGPALDTQYF
TRBJ2-1 | TRBV3-1 | 16 | TRBD1 | NA | TGTGCCAGCAGCCAATATGGGACAGGAGACTACAATGAGCAGTTCTTC | CASSQYGTGDYNEQFF
TRBJ2-7 | TRBV18 | 15 | NA | many | TGTGCCAGCTCACCATCCCCAGGGCGCTCCTACGAGCAGTACTTC | CASSPSPGRSYEQYF
TRBJ2-3 | TRBV30 | 14 | NA | many | TGTGCCTGGGGAGCAGGGACGAGCACAGATACGCAGTATTTT | CAWGAGTSTDTQYF
TRBJ1-2 | TRBV4-3 | 15 | NA | many | TGCGCCAGCAGCCAAGAGCCGTGGGAGCTTAATGGCTACACCTTC | CASSQEPWELNGYTF
TRBJ1-1 | TRBV14 | 16 | NA | few | TGTGCCAGCAGCCAGAGGGGGGGCCTAACAAACACTGAAGCTTTCTTT | CASSQRGGLTNTEAFF